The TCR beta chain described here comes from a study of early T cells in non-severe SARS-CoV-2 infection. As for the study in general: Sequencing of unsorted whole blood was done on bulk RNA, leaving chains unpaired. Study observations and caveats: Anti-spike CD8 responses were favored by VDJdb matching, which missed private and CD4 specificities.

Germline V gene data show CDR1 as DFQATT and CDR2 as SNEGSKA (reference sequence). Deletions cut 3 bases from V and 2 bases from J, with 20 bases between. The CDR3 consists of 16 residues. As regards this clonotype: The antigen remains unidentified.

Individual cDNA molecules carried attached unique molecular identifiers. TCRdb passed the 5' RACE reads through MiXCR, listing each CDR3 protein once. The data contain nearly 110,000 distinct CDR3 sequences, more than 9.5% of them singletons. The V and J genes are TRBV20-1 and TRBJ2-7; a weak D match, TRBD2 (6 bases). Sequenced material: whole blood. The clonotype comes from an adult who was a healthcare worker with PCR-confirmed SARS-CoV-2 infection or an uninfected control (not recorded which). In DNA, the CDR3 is TGCAGTGCTAGTGGCGGGGCGGAGGTGGGCCCCTACGAGCAGTACTTC. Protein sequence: CSASGGAEVGPYEQYF.